The 20 T cell receptor beta chains below were found in one sample sequenced in a study of OX40 agonist ivuxolimab in advanced cancers. Generated by immunoSEQ multiplex PCR, the TCRdb table keeps only in-frame clones and is missing some. The profile shows roughly 19,000 clones, approximately 79% of them singletons. The specimen comprised CD4+ or CD8+ T cells sorted from blood, sampled in a trial of the OX40 agonist ivuxolimab. The source of these receptors is an adult with an advanced solid tumor such as melanoma, head and neck, liver or kidney cancer.

This clone was observed once. The genes are TRBV2 and TRBJ2-7, with TRBD1 matching 8 bases. With V trimmed by 8 bases and J by 3 bases, 15 bases remained unmatched. In germline, CDR1 is SNHLY, CDR2 FYNNEI. CDR3 size: 16 residues. The CDR3 DNA reads TGTGCCAGCCGGGGCCAGGGGGCGAGTCAGGGCTACGAGCAGTACTTC. Translating gives CASRGQGASQGYEQYF.

The sample holds a few counts of this clone. The chain links TRBV29-1 to TRBJ1-2; maybe TRBD1 (5 bases). The germline gives CDR1 SQVTM, CDR2 ANQGSEA. CDR3 size: 14 residues. The CDR3: CTTSQRTKNYGYTF. CDR3 nucleotides: TGCACCACCTCTCAACGGACAAAAAACTATGGCTACACCTTC.

The chain carries TRBV29-1 and TRBJ2-1, with D perhaps given as TRBD1 or TRBD2 (5 bases each). The CDR3 extends over 13 amino acids. The V gene's germline CDR1 is SQVTM and CDR2 ANQGSEA. Between the trimmed V and J ends, which lost 6 bases and 4 bases, there was a span of 13 bases. This CDR3 is CSVAGTTYNEQFF. Written as DNA, the CDR3 is TGCAGCGTGGCCGGGACCACGTACAATGAGCAGTTCTTC.

The genes are TRBV4-3 and TRBJ2-7; 10 nucleotides align to TRBD1. This CDR3 comprises 15 residues. J was trimmed by 6 bases and V by 1 base; bases with no gene match: 6. From germline, CDR1 is LGHNA and CDR2 YSLEER. The DNA of the CDR3 is TGCGCCAGCAGCCAAGGACAGGGGGCCTATTCCGAGCAGTACTTC. It codes for CASSQGQGAYSEQYF.

The chain is built from TRBV7-6 and TRBJ2-5, with D perhaps assigned TRBD1 or TRBD2 (6 bases each). This CDR3 has 14 amino acids. Germline lookup yields CDR1 SGHVS and CDR2 FNYEAQ. V was cut by 5 bases and J by 8 bases, with 18 bases left in between. CDR3 coding DNA: TGTGCCAGCAGCCCCTCGGGGGCGGGTTCTACCCAGTACTTC. Protein: CASSPSGAGSTQYF.

As regards this clone: One end of the junction varies from germline; a read error may be responsible. V is TRBV7-9 and J is TRBJ1-2; D gene uncertain. The CDR3 totals 11 residues. CDR1 SEHNR and CDR2 FQNEAQ come from the germline V gene (reference sequence). The chain's CDR3 is CASSYMDGYTF. As DNA, the CDR3 is TGCGCCAGCAGCTACATGGATGGCTACACCTTC.

The chain combines TRBV5-6 with TRBJ2-7; 8 bases map to TRBD1. There are 14 residues in the CDR3. Germline-derived CDR1 and CDR2 are SGHDT and YYEEEE. V lost 4 bases and J lost 2; bases outside the gene matches: 5. Here the CDR3 DNA reads TGTGCCAGCAGCGCGGGACAGGCCGCCTACGAGCAGTACTTC. Protein: CASSAGQAAYEQYF.

The chain has TRBV7-9 and TRBJ2-5, with a tentative D call TRBD2 (5 bases). The V and J ends lost 5 bases and 9 bases respectively, with 13 bases between them. CDR1 is SEHNR and CDR2 is FQNEAQ in the germline V gene (reference sequence). The CDR3 length is 12 residues. CDR3 bases: TGTGCCAGCAGCCCCCCGGGGTGGTCCCAGTACTTC. This codes for CASSPPGWSQYF.

This clone was counted only a few times. The chain joins TRBV9 to TRBJ1-2, with D perhaps TRBD1 (5 bases). Between the trimmed V and J ends, which lost 0 bases and 7 bases, there was a span of 19 bases. Germline V CDR1 and CDR2: SGDLS, YYNGEE. There are 16 residues in the CDR3. CDR3 amino acids: CASSVEETGTESGYTF. For the CDR3, the DNA is TGTGCCAGCAGCGTAGAGGAAACGGGGACTGAATCTGGCTACACCTTC.

The chain joins TRBV11-3 to TRBJ2-7; possibly TRBD2 for D (5 bases). The germline gives CDR1 SGHNT, CDR2 YENEEA. Trimming stripped 2 bases from V and 6 bases from J, with 11 bases between. This CDR3 is 13 amino acids long. CDR3 nucleotide sequence: TGTGCCAGCAGCTTATCGCCGGGGAGCGAGCAGTACTTC. This codes for CASSLSPGSEQYF.

The genes are TRBV23-1 and TRBJ1-6, with D tentatively TRBD1 (6 bases). TRBV23-1 is placed among ORFs of uncertain function. V lost 6 bases, J lost 0 bases, and 18 bases lay in between. The CDR3 extends over 18 amino acids. The DNA for the CDR3 is TGCGCCAGCAGCCCGAGACAGGTTCTGAGCTCCTATAATTCACCCCTCCACTTT. Translating it yields CASSPRQVLSSYNSPLHF.

This sequence joins TRBV11-2 and TRBJ2-1; D not certain. Germline V lookup: CDR1 SGHAT, CDR2 FQNNGV. This CDR3 is 11 amino acids long. V was pared by 5 bases and J by 8 bases, with 7 bases between. CDR3 sequence reads: CASSPFDEQFF. The CDR3 DNA sequence: TGTGCCAGCAGCCCCTTTGATGAGCAGTTCTTC.

The chain couples TRBV9 to TRBJ1-3; 7 nucleotides agree with TRBD1. There are 14 residues in the CDR3. The germline V gene has CDR1 SGDLS and CDR2 YYNGEE. V lost 3 bases, J lost 4 bases, and 4 bases stayed unmatched. CDR3 in amino acids: CASSATGEGNTIYF. Written as DNA, the CDR3 is TGTGCCAGCAGCGCCACAGGGGAAGGAAACACCATATATTTT. The whole variable domain, remainder taken from reference TRBV9 and TRBJ1-3, is DSGVTQTPKHLITATGQRVTLRCSPRSGDLSVYWYQQSLDQGLQFLIQYYNGEERAKGNILERFSAQQFPDLHSELNLSSLELGDSALYFCASSATGEGNTIYFGEGSWLTVV.

This clone is medium-sized. The CDR3 region has the DNA TGTGCCTGGAGTGAAGGACACGAGGTAAACACTGAAGCTTTCTTT. This encodes CAWSEGHEVNTEAFF. The chain couples TRBV30 to TRBJ1-1; perhaps TRBD1 as D (5 bases). The V and J ends lost 1 base and 2 bases respectively, with 14 bases between them. CDR1 GTSNPN and CDR2 SVGIG come from the germline V gene (reference sequence). The CDR3 spans 15 residues.

The rearrangement joins TRBV7-6 to TRBJ2-3, with TRBD2 identical over 11 bases. The trim removed 1 base at V and 1 base at J, leaving 1 base unmatched. The CDR3 loop spans 16 amino acids. Germline CDR1 SGHVS, CDR2 FNYEAQ. As DNA, the CDR3 is TGTGCCAGCAGCTTAGTACTAGCGGGAGGCACAGATACGCAGTATTTT. Its translation is CASSLVLAGGTDTQYF.

This clone was found once. The chain is built from TRBV11-2 and TRBJ1-2; D is undetermined. The CDR3 totals 14 residues. Germline assignment: CDR1 SGHAT and CDR2 FQNNGV. The V gene lost 0 bases and the J gene lost 8 bases, with 13 bases spanning the gap. CDR3 sequence reads: CASSLEPGLWGYTF. CDR3 bases: TGTGCCAGCAGCTTAGAACCGGGCCTGTGGGGCTACACCTTC.

The chain recombines TRBV7-9 with TRBJ2-1, with 7 bases matching TRBD1. This CDR3 is 14 amino acids long. Germline trimming cut 8 bases from V and 6 bases from J; bases unmatched to any gene: 10. CDR1 is SEHNR and CDR2 is FQNEAQ in the germline V gene (reference sequence). CDR3 sequence (DNA): TGTGCCAGCGCCGATCAGGGACAGACCAATGAGCAGTTCTTC. Its translation: CASADQGQTNEQFF.

The chain employs TRBV5-6 and TRBJ1-5, with D hard to call. The CDR3 is 15 amino acids. Deletions cut 5 bases from V and 2 bases from J, with 14 bases between. The germline gives CDR1 SGHDT, CDR2 YYEEEE. CDR3 in DNA: TGTGCCAGCAGTAGGGTAGGGATGGGCAATCAGCCCCAGCATTTT. This encodes CASSRVGMGNQPQHF.

Concerning this clone itself: This may arise from a read error, as a much more abundant clone is one base away. The chain employs TRBV7-9 and TRBJ2-7; 7 positions match TRBD1. Germline CDR1 and CDR2: SEHNR and FQNEAQ (reference sequence). This CDR3 is 15 amino acids long. The CDR3 DNA sequence: TGTGCCGGCAGCTGGACGGACAGGCCGACCTACGAGCAGTACTTC. Translated: CAGSWTDRPTYEQYF.

The chain has TRBV9 and TRBJ1-6, with D perhaps matching TRBD1 (5 bases). V gave up 4 bases and J gave up 1 base, with 9 bases separating them. This CDR3 has 15 residues. From germline, CDR1 is SGDLS and CDR2 YYNGEE. The CDR3 sequence is CASSPQDSYNSPLHF. The DNA for the CDR3 is TGTGCCAGCAGCCCACAGGATTCCTATAATTCACCCCTCCACTTT.